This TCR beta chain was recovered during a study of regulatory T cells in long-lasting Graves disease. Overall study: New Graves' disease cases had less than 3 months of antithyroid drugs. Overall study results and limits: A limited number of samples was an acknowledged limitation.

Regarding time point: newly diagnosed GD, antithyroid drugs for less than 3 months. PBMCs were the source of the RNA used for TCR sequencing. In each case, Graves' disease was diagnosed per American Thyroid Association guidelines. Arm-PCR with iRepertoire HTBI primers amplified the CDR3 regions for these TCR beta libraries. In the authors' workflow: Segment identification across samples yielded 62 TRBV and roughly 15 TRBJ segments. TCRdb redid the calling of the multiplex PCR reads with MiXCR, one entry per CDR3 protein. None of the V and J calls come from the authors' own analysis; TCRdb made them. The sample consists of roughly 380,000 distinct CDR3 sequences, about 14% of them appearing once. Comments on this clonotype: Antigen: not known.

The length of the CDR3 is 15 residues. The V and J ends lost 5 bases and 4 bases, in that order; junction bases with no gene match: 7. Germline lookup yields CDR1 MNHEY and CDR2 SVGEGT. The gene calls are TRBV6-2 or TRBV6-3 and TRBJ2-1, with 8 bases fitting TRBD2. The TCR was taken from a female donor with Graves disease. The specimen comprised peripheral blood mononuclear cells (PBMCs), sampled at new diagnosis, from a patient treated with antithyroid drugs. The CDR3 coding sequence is TGTGCCAGCAGTAACACCGGGACTAGGTACAATGAGCAGTTCTTC. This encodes CASSNTGTRYNEQFF.